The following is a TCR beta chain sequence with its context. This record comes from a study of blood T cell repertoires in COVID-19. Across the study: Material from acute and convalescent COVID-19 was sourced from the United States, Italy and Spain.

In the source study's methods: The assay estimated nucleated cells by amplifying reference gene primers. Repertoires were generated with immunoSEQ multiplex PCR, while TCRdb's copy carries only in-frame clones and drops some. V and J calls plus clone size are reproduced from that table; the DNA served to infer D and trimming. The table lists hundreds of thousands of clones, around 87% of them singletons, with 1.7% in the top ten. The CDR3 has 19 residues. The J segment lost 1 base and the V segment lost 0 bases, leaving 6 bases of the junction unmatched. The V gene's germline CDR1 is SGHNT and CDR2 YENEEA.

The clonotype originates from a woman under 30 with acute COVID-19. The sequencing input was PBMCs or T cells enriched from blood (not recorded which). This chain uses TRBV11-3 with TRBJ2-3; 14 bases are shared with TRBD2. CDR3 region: CASSLEGTSGSSGTDTQYF. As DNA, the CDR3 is TGTGCCAGCAGCTTAGAGGGGACTAGCGGGAGCAGTGGCACAGATACGCAGTATTTT.